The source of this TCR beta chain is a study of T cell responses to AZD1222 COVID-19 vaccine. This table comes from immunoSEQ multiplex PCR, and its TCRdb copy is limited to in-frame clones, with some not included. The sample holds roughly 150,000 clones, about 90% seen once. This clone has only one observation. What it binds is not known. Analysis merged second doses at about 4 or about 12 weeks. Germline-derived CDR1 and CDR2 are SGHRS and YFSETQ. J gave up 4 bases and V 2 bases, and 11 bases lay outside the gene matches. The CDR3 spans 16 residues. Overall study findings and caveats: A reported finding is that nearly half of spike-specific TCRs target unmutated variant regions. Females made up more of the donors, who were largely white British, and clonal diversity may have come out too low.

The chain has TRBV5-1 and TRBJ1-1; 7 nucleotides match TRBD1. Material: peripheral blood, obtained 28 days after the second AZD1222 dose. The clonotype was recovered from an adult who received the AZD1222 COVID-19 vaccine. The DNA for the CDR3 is TGCGCCAGCAGCTTAGAACTCACAGGGGTGGGCACTGAAGCTTTCTTT. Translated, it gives CASSLELTGVGTEAFF.